The clone carrying this TCR beta chain showed up many times. Its antigen remains unidentified. Uncontrolled infection, other autoimmune disease, pregnancy or lactation excluded patients. This sample was taken from a study of T cells in Graves' hyperthyroidism and ophthalmopathy. Across the whole study: Peripheral blood was collected at initial diagnosis, before any treatment.

The study, taken as a whole, reports: The model identified upcoming ophthalmopathy a median about 6.5 months ahead of onset. Within blood appeared most thyroid clonotypes that had expanded above 0.001.

Using RNA transcripts as the source, TCR beta CDR3 regions were amplified. An initial round of RT-PCR targeting the TCR CDR3 relied on the HTBI primer set. In TCRdb, the multiplex PCR reads were re-called with MiXCR into one record per CDR3 protein. The data hold 500,000 to 600,000 distinct CDR3 sequences, with roughly a sixth observed a single time. Sample: blood. This sequence was found in a woman aged 18-29 years with Graves' hyperthyroidism.

CDR3 in amino acids: CASTSGSSGANVLTF. CDR3 in DNA: TGTGCCAGCACTAGCGGGAGCTCTGGGGCCAACGTCCTGACTTTC. This chain connects TRBV6-1 to TRBJ2-6; 10 bases align to TRBD2. The CDR3 runs to 15 residues. V was clipped by 7 bases and J by 0 bases; unmatched bases: 0. In germline, CDR1 is MNHNS, CDR2 SASEGT.